This TCR beta chain was sequenced in a study of breast tumors, draining lymph nodes, adjacent tissues. The study, taken as a whole, reports: That most tumor T cells come from lymph nodes remained unproven.

V was trimmed by 7 bases and J by 4 bases, leaving 10 bases between them. Per the germline V gene, CDR1 is SNHLY and CDR2 is FYNNEI. The length of the CDR3 is 12 residues. TCRdb independently ran MiXCR on the multiplex PCR reads; one entry per CDR3 protein. There are about 22,000 distinct CDR3 sequences in the sample; more than 50% occur only once, and roughly an eighth lies in the top ten. Comments on this clonotype: What it binds is unknown.

The source is a female donor with breast cancer. Some clones in this sample may be carry-over from other donors' samples. Sequenced sample: breast tumor tissue. V gene TRBV2 combines with J gene TRBJ2-5; perhaps D is TRBD1 or TRBD2 (5 bases each). The CDR3 bases are TGTGCCAGCACAGGGACGGGAGAGACCCAGTACTTC. Translating it yields CASTGTGETQYF.